This is a list of T cell receptor beta chains from one sample in a study of human thymus T cells. Some clones are missing from TCRdb's copy, which holds only in-frame ones; the method was immunoSEQ multiplex PCR. The sample yields some 130,000 clones, about 93% seen once. The sequencing input was thymus tissue. Receptors originate from a boy younger than two with a congenital heart defect but otherwise immunologically healthy. Each CDR3 is given with its conserved first and last residue. Fields, in order: J gene, D gene, clone size, V gene, CDR3 DNA, CDR3 protein. The D gene is left open where the match is weak. Size is stated for part of the rows, as once, few or many counts, or as a class when the clone is expanded.

TRBJ2-1 TRBD2 NA TRBV5-6 TGTGCCAGCAGCTTGAGCGGGACGGCCTACAATGAGCAGTTCTTC CASSLSGTAYNEQFF
TRBJ2-5 NA NA TRBV6-5 TGTGCCACCCAGGGATTGGAGACCCAGTACTTC CATQGLETQYF
TRBJ2-5 TRBD2 NA TRBV5-5 TGTGCCAGCAGTCCCCGGACTAGCCATCCACAAGAGACCCAGTACTTC CASSPRTSHPQETQYF
TRBJ1-2 NA NA TRBV11-2 TGTGCCAGCAGCTTAGGGGGCGGGGGAGATGGCTACACCTTC CASSLGGGGDGYTF
TRBJ2-5 TRBD2 NA TRBV5-4 TGTGCCAGCAGCCTAGCGGGGTCGGGGGGAGAGACCCAGTACTTC CASSLAGSGGETQYF
TRBJ1-2 NA NA TRBV11-2 TGTGCCAGCAGCTCAATTAAAAAGGATTGGAGGGGCTACACCTTC CASSSIKKDWRGYTF
TRBJ2-3 NA NA TRBV18 TGTGCCAGCTCACCAAGAGCTCTAGGATCTGCAGATACGCAGTATTTT CASSPRALGSADTQYF
TRBJ2-2 TRBD2 NA TRBV4-1 TGCGCCAGCAGCCAAGGGACTAGCGGGGGGGATGCGAACACCGGGGAGCTGTTTTTT CASSQGTSGGDANTGELFF
TRBJ1-1 NA NA TRBV6-5 TGTGCCAGCAGTTACCGTGGACGCGGTACGAACACTGAAGCTTTCTTT CASSYRGRGTNTEAFF
TRBJ1-6 NA NA TRBV28 TGTGCCAGCAGTTTCGTCAGGGTGGAGAATTCACCCCTCCACTTT CASSFVRVENSPLHF
TRBJ2-7 NA NA TRBV4-3 TGCGCCAGCAGCCAAGATTGTACGCCAAGGGGGGCTGGGGAGCAGTACTTC CASSQDCTPRGAGEQYF
TRBJ2-1 TRBD2 NA TRBV5-8 TGTGCCAGCAGCACCCGACTAGCGGGGGGGTGGGGTGAGCAGTTCTTC CASSTRLAGGWGEQFF
TRBJ2-1 NA NA TRBV28 TGTGCCAGCAGTTTTGAATTTAGGGAGTTCTTC CASSFEFREFF
TRBJ2-7 NA NA TRBV28 TGTGCCAGCAGCCATCAGAGTTCGGTGGGGTCCTACGAGCAGTACTTC CASSHQSSVGSYEQYF
TRBJ2-1 NA NA TRBV30 TGTGCCTGGATTTGTACCAGGGGGGGGCCTCAGAATGAGCAGTTCTTC CAWICTRGGPQNEQFF
TRBJ2-3 TRBD2 NA TRBV5-1 TGCGCCAGCAGAAAGCGGGGGGGCTTTACAGATACGCAGTATTTT CASRKRGGFTDTQYF
TRBJ1-1 NA NA TRBV5-1 TGCGCCAGCAGCTTCGGGCCCTCGAACACTGAAGCTTTCTTT CASSFGPSNTEAFF
TRBJ1-2 NA NA TRBV7-2 TGTGCCAGCAGCTTAGAATCCAAGGGGCGTGGTGGCTACACCTTC CASSLESKGRGGYTF
TRBJ2-1 TRBD2 once TRBV4-1 TGCGCCAGCAGCACCCCGGGCTGGGGGGGGGATGAGCAGTTCTTC CASSTPGWGGDEQFF
TRBJ1-6 NA NA TRBV6-1 TGTGCCAGCAGTGAAGAGTTCGGCCGTCGACGGAATAATTCACCCCTCCACTTT CASSEEFGRRRNNSPLHF
TRBJ1-3 NA NA TRBV30 TGTGCCTGGAGGTTCCACTCTGGAAACACCATATATTTT CAWRFHSGNTIYF
TRBJ2-5 NA NA TRBV15 TGTGCCACCAGCAGGGAGTCTCAAGAGACCCAGTACTTC CATSRESQETQYF
TRBJ2-5 TRBD2 NA TRBV4-3 TGCGCCAGCAGCAAAGGACTAGCGGGGCCGCCGGGGGAGACCCAGTACTTC CASSKGLAGPPGETQYF
TRBJ2-1 TRBD2 NA TRBV28 TGTGCCAGCAGTTGTATTAATGGACTAGCGGGGGGGAGCTCCTACAATGAGCAGTTCTTC CASSCINGLAGGSSYNEQFF
TRBJ2-1 TRBD2 once TRBV15 TGTGCCACCAGCAGAAAGGGACTAGCGGGGGCCAATGAGCAGTTCTTC CATSRKGLAGANEQFF
TRBJ1-1 NA NA TRBV19 TGTGCCAGTAGTATGTTCGGCAGCTTGAACACTGAAGCTTTCTTT CASSMFGSLNTEAFF
TRBJ1-4 TRBD1 NA TRBV30 TGTGCCTGGAGTGTCTTCACAGGGGATGGGTATGAAAAACTGTTTTTT CAWSVFTGDGYEKLFF
TRBJ2-5 TRBD2 NA TRBV14 TGTGCCAGCAGTTGGAAGCGGGGGCCCCAAGAGACCCAGTACTTC CASSWKRGPQETQYF
TRBJ2-7 NA NA TRBV7-9 TGTGCCAGCAGCTTAGCCCCGGGACTGGCTGCCTACGAGCAGTACTTC CASSLAPGLAAYEQYF
TRBJ2-5 NA NA TRBV6-5 TGTGCCAGCAGTTACGTTGGGGCCGGCCAAGAGACCCAGTACTTC CASSYVGAGQETQYF
TRBJ2-3 TRBD2 NA TRBV4-3 TGCGCCAGCAGCCCTCACGGGACTAGCGGGGGGCCCTCGGATACGCAGTATTTT CASSPHGTSGGPSDTQYF
TRBJ1-1 TRBD1 NA TRBV4-2 TGTGCCAGCAGCCAAGAACTTACGGGGACAGGGGCGAAAAACACTGAAGCTTTCTTT CASSQELTGTGAKNTEAFF
TRBJ2-5 NA NA TRBV27 TGTGCCAGCAGTTCGACCCAGGGTTTATCACAAGAGACCCAGTACTTC CASSSTQGLSQETQYF
TRBJ2-2 NA NA TRBV2 TGTGCCAGCAGTGAGGAAGGGGACGCGGGCACCGGGGAGCTGTTTTTT CASSEEGDAGTGELFF
TRBJ2-3 NA NA TRBV5-1 TGCGCCAGCAGCTTGTCTGGACAGACCACAGATACGCAGTATTTT CASSLSGQTTDTQYF
TRBJ2-1 NA NA TRBV7-9 TGTGCCAGCAGCCACAGACGGAACAATGAGCAGTTCTTC CASSHRRNNEQFF
TRBJ1-4 TRBD1 once TRBV28 TGTGCCAGCAGTAAAAAAATCGGACAGGGGAATGAAAAACTGTTTTTT CASSKKIGQGNEKLFF
TRBJ2-3 TRBD2 NA TRBV7-9 TGTGCCAGCAGCTTCCCAGAGGGGAGGGAAGGGGATAACACAGATACGCAGTATTTT CASSFPEGREGDNTDTQYF
TRBJ2-7 NA NA TRBV5-1 TGCGCCAGCAGCCGTTTACAGGGATGGGCCCACGAGCAGTACTTC CASSRLQGWAHEQYF
TRBJ1-2 NA NA TRBV19 TGTGCCAGACCGACTTTAGGAGGTTACTATGGCTACACCTTC CARPTLGGYYGYTF
TRBJ2-1 NA NA TRBV4-3 TGCGCCAGCAGCCAAGGAACAGGGATGGGTGTAAATGAGCAGTTCTTC CASSQGTGMGVNEQFF
TRBJ2-3 NA NA TRBV27 TGTGCCAGCGGAGAGCGGCATAGCACAGATACGCAGTATTTT CASGERHSTDTQYF
TRBJ1-3 NA NA TRBV19 TGTGCCAGTAGTATTACCAGGGACGCTACGCTGGACACCATATATTTT CASSITRDATLDTIYF
TRBJ2-7 NA NA TRBV2 TGTGCCAGCACCCCATGGTTGTTAGGGATCCGTTACGAGCAGTACTTC CASTPWLLGIRYEQYF
TRBJ1-3 NA once TRBV7-8 TGTGCCAGCAGCCCGCGGACACACACCGGGTCCATCTCTGGAAACACCATATATTTT CASSPRTHTGSISGNTIYF